The 9 T cell receptor beta chains below were found in one sample sequenced in a study of T cell repertoires in cytomegalovirus infection (dated by TCRdb to between 2017 and 2020). The data were produced on an Illumina HiSeq 1500. TCRdb passed the public sequencing reads through fastp at Q25 and MiXCR, retaining productive beta sequences. Entries that share a CDR3 protein sequence are merged under the most common genes and DNA. Within this sample are 150,000 to 200,000 distinct CDR3 sequences, with 15% to 20% of them counted one time only. About 19% of the sample goes to the ten largest clones. Sequencing was performed on CD8+ T cells from PBMCs. The origin of the receptors is a human donor in good health (CMV status not recorded). Some clones in this sample may be carry-over from other donors' samples.

The chain couples TRBV27 to TRBJ2-7, with 8 bases matching TRBD2. The CDR3 runs to 15 residues. J lost 2 bases, V lost 5 bases, and 8 bases had no gene match. Looked up from germline, CDR1 is MNHEY and CDR2 is SMNVEV (reference sequence). CDR3 coding DNA: TGTGCCAGCAGTCCTAGCGGGCTCCCCACCTACGAGCAGTACTTC. It translates to CASSPSGLPTYEQYF.

This clonotype was seen repeatedly, ten times or more. The V call is TRBV6-5, the J call TRBJ2-2; D is ambiguous. The germline V and J ends were trimmed by 6 bases and 3 bases, with 5 bases remaining between them. The CDR3 covers 12 residues. Germline V gene data show CDR1 as MNHEY and CDR2 as SVGAGI. CDR3 nucleotide sequence: TGTGCCAGCAGCCCAGACACCGGGGAGCTGTTTTTT. Its translation: CASSPDTGELFF.

This clonotype was counted only a few times. The chain combines TRBV2 with TRBJ1-1; tentative D call: TRBD1 (6 bases). V lost 9 bases and J 10 bases, leaving 21 bases between the germline ends. The CDR3 runs 13 residues. Germline V gene lookup returns CDR1 SNHLY and CDR2 FYNNEI. CDR3 in DNA: TGTGCCAGTCGAGAAGGTTCACAGGGCAGAGCTTTCTTT. It yields the protein CASREGSQGRAFF. Full variable domain (rest looked up from reference TRBV2 and TRBJ1-1): EPEVTQTPSHQVTQMGQEVILRCVPISNHLYFYWYRQILGQKVEFLVSFYNNEISEKSEIFDDQFSVERPDGSNFTLKIRSTKLEDSAMYFCASREGSQGRAFFGQGTRLTVV.

The V and J genes are TRBV20-1 and TRBJ1-2, with D possibly being TRBD1 (5 bases). Germline V gene lookup returns CDR1 DFQATT and CDR2 SNEGSKA (reference sequence). V was cut by 0 bases and J by 5 bases, with 19 bases left in between. There are 16 residues in the CDR3. CDR3 loop: CSARDIDGTRGYGYTF. CDR3 nucleotides: TGCAGTGCTAGAGATATTGACGGGACCCGAGGGTATGGCTACACCTTC.

In its sample, this clonotype was seen a few times. DNA for the CDR3: TGTGCCAGCGTACAGGCTCTGGGGGCGGAGGAGACCCAGTACTTC. It specifies CASVQALGAEETQYF. The gene calls are TRBV12-3 or TRBV12-4 and TRBJ2-5; TRBD1 is a possible D gene (6 bases). CDR3 length: 15 residues. The V and J ends lost 8 bases and 5 bases respectively, with 21 bases between them.

This rearrangement joins TRBV7-8 to TRBJ2-1; D is possibly TRBD2 (5 bases). CDR3 size: 13 residues. Trimming pared 4 bases from V and 5 bases from J, leaving 9 bases between. The germline gives CDR1 SGHVS, CDR2 FQNEAQ. Here the CDR3 DNA reads TGTGCCAGCAGCTACGGGATCGACAATGAGCAGTTCTTC. This sequence encodes CASSYGIDNEQFF.

The chain links TRBV7-2 to TRBJ2-3, with 10 nucleotides matching TRBD2. The germline CDR1 and CDR2 sequences are SGHTA and FQGNSA. The CDR3 contains 14 residues. After removal of 7 bases from V and 1 base from J, the junction contained 2 bases not matched to a gene. The CDR3 region has the DNA TGTGCCAGCACCCTAGCGGGGGGCACAGATACGCAGTATTTT. It translates to CASTLAGGTDTQYF.

As concerns this clonotype: Its ends do not fully match the called genes, so a read error is possible. The V call is TRBV7-9, the J call TRBJ1-2; 7 nucleotides agree with TRBD1. CDR3 length: 14 amino acids. Germline V gene lookup returns CDR1 SEHNR and CDR2 FQNEAQ (reference sequence). The DNA for the CDR3 is TGTGCCAGCAGTTTACCTACAGGGGTCTATGGCTACACCTTT. Translating it yields CASSLPTGVYGYTF.

This rearrangement joins TRBV6-2 or TRBV6-3 to TRBJ2-1, with 9 nucleotides matching TRBD1. J was trimmed by 10 bases and V by 3 bases; bases with no gene match: 13. The CDR3 loop spans 16 amino acids. Per germline, CDR1 MNHEY and CDR2 SVGEGT. This CDR3 is CASSYNRGQGTVEQFF. The CDR3 DNA follows: TGTGCCAGCAGTTATAATAGGGGACAGGGAACAGTCGAGCAGTTCTTC.